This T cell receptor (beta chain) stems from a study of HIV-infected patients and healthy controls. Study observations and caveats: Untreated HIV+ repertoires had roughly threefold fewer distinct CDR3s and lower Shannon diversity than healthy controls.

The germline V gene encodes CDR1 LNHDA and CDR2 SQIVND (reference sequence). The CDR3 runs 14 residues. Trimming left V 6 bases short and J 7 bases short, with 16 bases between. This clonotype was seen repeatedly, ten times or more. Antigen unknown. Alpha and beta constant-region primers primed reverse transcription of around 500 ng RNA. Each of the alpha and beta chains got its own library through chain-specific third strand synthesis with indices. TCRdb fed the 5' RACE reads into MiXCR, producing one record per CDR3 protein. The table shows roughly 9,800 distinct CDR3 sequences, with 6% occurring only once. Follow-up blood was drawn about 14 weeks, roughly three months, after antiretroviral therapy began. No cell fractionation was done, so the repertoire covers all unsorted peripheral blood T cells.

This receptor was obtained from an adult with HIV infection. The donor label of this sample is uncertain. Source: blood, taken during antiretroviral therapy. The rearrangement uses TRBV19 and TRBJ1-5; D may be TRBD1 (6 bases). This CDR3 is CASRVRTARQPQHF. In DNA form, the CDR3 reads TGTGCCAGTAGAGTCAGGACAGCCCGGCAGCCCCAGCATTTT.